This T cell receptor beta chain appears in the sequencing data of a study of cytomegalovirus exposure and HLA in healthy donors (dated by TCRdb to 2016 to 2017). Study-wide context: An earlier analysis of a few hundred of the donors reported 250 to 300 Gb of sequence data and 95 million to 120 million unique TCR beta sequences obtained from about 180 million T cells. To study patterns of TCR occurrence, a later analysis re-analyzed previously published TCR beta repertoires from 666 donors and added high-resolution HLA genotyping. Every repertoire in the discovery cohort had been generated on one and the same sequencing platform. Genome-wide SNP genotypes for about three fifths of the roughly 700 donors were used in a later genetic analysis, which treated that subset as a discovery cohort. An earlier analysis of some 500 of the donors applied high-throughput TCR beta sequencing to assess whether each TCR beta V gene segment acted as functional or pseudogenic. To predict cytomegalovirus infection status, the study brought together high-throughput TCR immunosequencing, statistical association of individual TCRs with disease status, and machine learning. The later analysis used no new phenotypic data to find candidate immune exposures, relying instead on TCR beta sequences and their occurrence across donors. Because of strong linkage in the cohort, four to six DR-DQ haplotypes were treated as single units for association and clustering. Among the roughly 400 genotyped donors, roughly 80% belonged to the genetic ancestry cluster associated with self-reported Caucasian donors. Along with the 666-subject first cohort, a separate validation cohort of more than 90 different subjects was used. Both class I and class II loci were covered by HLA typing, at four-digit resolution. Among about 360 genotyped donors of the cohort, an average of approximately 240,000 unique TCR beta nucleotide sequences were sequenced per donor, about a sixth of them non-productive. Typing coverage differed by locus: A, B, C, DRB1 and DQB1 were typed in about 620-640 donors, DQA1 in 500 to 550, DPA1 in around 580, and DPB1 in 472. Donor age, sex, ethnicity and CMV serostatus were collected together with the repertoire data. The study was designed to test whether signatures of past pathogen exposure could be identified by cataloging public T cell receptors. Roughly 300 gigabases of sequencing data and around 80 million unique TCR sequences made up an early release that covered approximately 700 HLA-typed donors. The T cell repertoires of roughly 660 subjects were profiled by immunosequencing and related to cytomegalovirus serostatus.

To prepare the library, the immunoSEQ multiplex PCR assay was applied. The multiplex PCR relied on a mix of 60 forward primers for TCR Vbeta segments and 13 reverse primers for TCR Jbeta segments. Amplification of the CDR3 region of rearranged TCR beta genes was performed with a multiplex PCR assay on genomic DNA. On the Illumina HiSeq System, the amplified TCR beta libraries were sequenced as 87-base-pair reads. As for how the authors treated the data: In a later analysis, tens of millions of unique TCR beta chains were counted across the 500 to 700 repertoires, and approximately 9.9 million of these chains were shared by at least two donors. To remove PCR and sequencing errors, raw reads were error-corrected and collapsed into unique sequences using a nearest-neighbor algorithm that merged closely related sequences. CDR3 sequences were aligned to IMGT reference sequences to assign V, D and J gene segments. Each retained sequence needed at least a six-nucleotide match to both a V gene segment and a J gene segment. Rearrangements were called productive when the CDR3 lacked stop codons and stayed in frame with V and J; all others were non-productive. CDR3 was defined according to IMGT convention as the region running from the second conserved V-encoded cysteine to the conserved J-encoded phenylalanine. In an earlier analysis of more than 550 of the donors, sequences lacking an unambiguous match to a single V gene segment were excluded. In an earlier analysis of approximately 610 of the donors, V segments were called functional above 56.7% productive rearrangements and were called segregating when the between-donor standard deviation exceeded 5%. A statistical classification framework was built to diagnose cytomegalovirus status from the catalog of TCR beta chain sequences. In a later analysis, V and J genes were assigned by comparing TCR nucleotide sequences against IMGT/GENE-DB human TR gene sequences. Using the TCRdist pipeline, a later analysis assigned CDR3 sequences along with most-parsimonious VDJ recombination scenarios. A later analysis defined each TCR beta chain by its CDR3 amino acid sequence plus V-gene family, and excluded reads lacking a unique V-gene family. As a way to deal with suspected cross-contamination and a sequencing artifact, a later analysis dropped 500 to 700 nucleotide sequences that were highly shared and had low generation probability. For each public chain, a later analysis derived a clonal expansion index from normalized ranks of inferred template counts within each repertoire. A later analysis computed generation probabilities with a VDJ recombination model fitted to out-of-frame rearrangements, and checked the results against IGoR. In a later analysis, hypergeometric tests were used to score TCR-TCR, TCR-HLA and TCR-CMV co-occurrence, with a repertoire-size bias correction applied to TCR pairs. To estimate false discovery rates, a later analysis permuted the HLA or CMV assignments 20 times. A later analysis grouped co-occurring TCRs with DBSCAN, adding TCRdist sequence similarity when clustering within HLA-allele-positive subsets. Co-occurrence clustering excluded repertoires with fewer than 30,000 or more than 120,000 public chains, plus five with anomalous nucleotide sharing. As stored in TCRdb, this immuneACCESS dataset retains in-frame rearrangements with V and J assigned. A fraction of the clones does not appear; measured against another copy, unresolved V genes explain less than half of the discrepancy, and the remainder lacks a known reason. V and J calls and clone size are those listed in that table; D and trimming were worked out from the DNA. The sample includes some 150,000 clones, with about four fifths observed a single time. Of the sample, 6% to 6.5% falls within the top ten clones.

The paper as a whole reports these results and caveats: A further reported finding was that TCR beta sequences accurately predicted the HLA-A and HLA-B alleles for most subjects in the first cohort. In a later analysis, TCR association rates were found to vary across HLA loci, with the most associated TCRs seen for DRB1 alleles and the fewest for HLA-C alleles. CMV serostatus was the only immune exposure information available for the cohort. Compared with the roughly 600-donor mean, donors in an Asian-associated ancestry cluster had fewer N-insertions in productive TCRs, according to a later genetic analysis. A total of fewer than 200 TCR beta chains were listed by the study as associated with cytomegalovirus. Some IMGT-functional V segments, including TRBV6-2 and TRBV6-3, could not be distinguished by the 87-base-pair reads and were therefore excluded. Linkage disequilibrium might explain the correlated functional status among segregating V segments, but an unknown experimental factor could not be ruled out. At a false discovery rate of 0.05, a later analysis linked under 20,000 TCR beta sequences to specific HLA alleles. According to the authors, the approach could potentially be generalized to other disease states and immunological phenotypes. In a later analysis, most CMV-associated TCR beta chains were found to appear HLA-restricted, with HLA associations seemingly driven largely by CMV exposure. In a later analysis, HLA-associated TCR beta chains were found to be more clonally expanded and to have lower generation probabilities than equally common non-associated chains. Most TCR sequences were seen in very few donors, while some public TCRs were found in many individuals. Cytomegalovirus status was reported to be diagnosed by the classifier with high specificity and sensitivity in both the original and validation cohorts. According to a later analysis, parvovirus B19, influenza, CMV and Epstein-Barr virus appeared linked to several top co-occurrence clusters. Broadly in line with IMGT annotations, most TCR beta V segments showed up in productive rearrangements about 87% or about 30% of the time in an earlier analysis of about 500 of the donors. A few of the identified cytomegalovirus-associated TCR beta chains were confirmed in vitro to be specific for cytomegalovirus antigens. The presence/absence analyses assumed that sequencing depth was roughly uniform across donors, and that assumption may not be true. HLA typing was unavailable for some donors at each locus, so association tests used only the typed subset. Because counts were too low, roughly 16 rarely observed V segments, including chromosome 9 orphons, were excluded from the earlier analysis of fewer than 650 of the donors. Only TCR beta chains were sequenced in this cohort, and the absence of alpha or paired-chain data limited detectable features. V-gene and J-gene trimming of TCR beta chains was associated with a missense DCLRE1C variant in a later genetic analysis, and the association was replicated in an independent cohort. When HLA alleles, especially DR and DQ, strongly co-occurred, attributing TCR associations to individual alleles was difficult. The sequencing pipeline was judged likely to have produced a cluster of highly shared sequence variants as a technical artifact.

The germline V gene (reference sequence) specifies MNHNY as CDR1 and SVGAGI as CDR2. Inclusive of the bounding cysteine and phenylalanine, the CDR3 is 11 residues long. The retained sequence is limited to the CDR3, 33 bases, with the frame set at the first base. V is cut by 7 bases and J by 9 bases, and the space between the germline ends is 10 bases. As concerns this clone: This receptor's antigen is unknown. The sample holds no much larger clone one base away, and base qualities are not on file.

The cohort comprised 550 to 700 healthy bone marrow donors. All cohort members were sampled while nominally healthy, although unrecorded immune exposures were likely present. The donor was CMV seropositive and was included in the group of 270 or so seropositive cohort members. Each donor provided a peripheral blood sample, and peripheral blood mononuclear cells were used for TCR beta sequencing. Genomic DNA extraction from the blood cell samples was performed with the Qiagen DNeasy Blood Extraction Kit. The sample was PBMCs. The TCR was taken from a man aged 45-65 years in good health and CMV-seropositive. This receptor chain uses TRBV6-6 and TRBJ2-1; tentative D gene TRBD2, with 5 bases matching. At the DNA level, the sequence is TGTGCCAGCAATGAGGGCGGTGAGCAGTTCTTC. It translates to CASNEGGEQFF.